A few counts support the clone carrying this T cell receptor (beta chain). Its specificity is unknown. Time point of the sample: patch test 3, about 24 weeks after DPC sensitization. The treatment is: therapeutic diphenylcyclopropenone sensitization with weekly scalp DPC. Each donor was an alopecia patient between 18 and 70 years of age who qualified for DPC. CDR1 is KGHDR, CDR2 SFDVKD, per germline. This CDR3 has 14 amino acids. V dropped 2 bases and J dropped 6 bases, with 11 bases sitting between them. These data belong to a study of human T cells and chemical hapten exposure. Individual cDNA molecules had unique molecular identifiers attached to them by the library. Each CDR3 protein gets one entry after TCRdb re-called the RACE reads with MiXCR. The sample lists approximately 50,000 distinct CDR3 sequences, roughly 9.5% occurring once. Findings and caveats of the study: TCRs whose frequency exceeded 1 in 1000 remained the same following DPC sensitization.

The starting material was whole blood, obtained in connection with sensitization to the hapten diphenylcyclopropenone (DPC). The receptor was isolated from a woman in her 40s with alopecia areata. Some clones in this sample may be carry-over from other donors' samples. The rearrangement links TRBV24-1 to TRBJ2-3; D is undetermined. CDR3: CATSDSTQRDTQYF. The CDR3 DNA reads as TGTGCCACCAGTGATTCAACCCAACGGGATACGCAGTATTTT.